This T cell receptor (beta chain) was retrieved from a study of Ad26.COV2.S vaccination and SARS-CoV-2 variants. General study findings and limits: Total T cell responses may have been underestimated by the TCR breadth and depth analyses. After vaccination, substantial breadth of spike-specific CD8+ and CD4+ responses was reported.

As regards this clone: Its antigen is undetermined.

Assay used: immunoSEQ multiplex PCR; TCRdb lists only in-frame clones, some missing. The table shows around 500,000 clones, with about 88% occurring only once. This CDR3 has 14 amino acids. Germline trimming cut 2 bases from V and 2 bases from J; bases unmatched to any gene: 3. Germline CDR1 reads SGHVS; CDR2 reads FQNEAQ. Treatment here: roughly 19 received Ad26.COV2.S at low or high dose, single or two shots; roughly 5 received placebo; per-sample allocation not given. Day 63 after the first injection of vaccine or placebo was the sampling time. Its platform was an Ad26 vector, and its expressed antigen was Wuhan-strain SARS-CoV-2 spike.

The clonotype was recovered from a person aged 18-65 years who received the Ad26.COV2.S COVID-19 vaccine or a placebo. Sequencing used peripheral blood, obtained in a trial of Ad26.COV2.S vaccine versus placebo. The chain links TRBV7-8 to TRBJ2-7, with 7 bases fitting TRBD2. CDR3 amino acids: CASSLLGGTYEQYF. The DNA for the CDR3 is TGTGCCAGCAGCTTACTGGGGGGGACCTACGAGCAGTACTTC.